This is a list of T cell receptor beta chains from one sample in a study of OX40 agonist ivuxolimab in advanced cancers. The method was immunoSEQ multiplex PCR; TCRdb's version includes in-frame clones alone and lacks a portion of them. The table includes about 20,000 clones, roughly 80% detected once. Sequencing used CD4+ or CD8+ T cells sorted from blood, obtained in a trial of the OX40 agonist ivuxolimab. These receptors were collected from an adult with an advanced solid tumor such as melanoma, head and neck, liver or kidney cancer. Both conserved end residues are trimmed from each CDR3. The D gene is left open where the match is weak.

d_call: TRBD1; v_call: TRBV9; j_call: TRBJ2-3; cdr3_aa: ASSVDRATSTDTQY
d_call: TRBD1; v_call: TRBV7-9; j_call: TRBJ2-1; cdr3_aa: ASSEGQWDQF
d_call: NA; v_call: TRBV6-5; j_call: TRBJ1-2; cdr3_aa: ASSLVGTNYGYT
d_call: NA; v_call: TRBV2; j_call: TRBJ1-2; cdr3_aa: ASAMGGRNYGYT
d_call: NA; v_call: TRBV28; j_call: TRBJ1-2; cdr3_aa: ASSARGASGYT
d_call: TRBD2; v_call: TRBV5-1; j_call: TRBJ2-1; cdr3_aa: ASSFIAGGYNEQF
d_call: NA; v_call: TRBV27; j_call: TRBJ2-2; cdr3_aa: ASSLQSGELF
d_call: TRBD1; v_call: TRBV7-2; j_call: TRBJ2-3; cdr3_aa: ASSTRDRGSADTQY
d_call: NA; v_call: TRBV21-1; j_call: TRBJ1-1; cdr3_aa: ASSKATQSGGNNTEAF
d_call: TRBD1; v_call: TRBV27; j_call: TRBJ2-7; cdr3_aa: ASSSTSVQGATDEQY
d_call: TRBD1; v_call: TRBV28; j_call: TRBJ1-5; cdr3_aa: ASKQGMIQPQH
d_call: NA; v_call: TRBV4-1; j_call: TRBJ2-7; cdr3_aa: ASSQSRGGFYEQY
d_call: TRBD1; v_call: TRBV29-1; j_call: TRBJ1-1; cdr3_aa: SVRQGFNTEAF
d_call: NA; v_call: TRBV2; j_call: TRBJ1-3; cdr3_aa: APKRGSGNTIY